This TCR beta chain was obtained from a study of blood T cell repertoires in COVID-19. Study-wide background: Collection of acute and convalescent COVID-19 samples took place in the United States, Italy and Spain. The cDNA or gDNA used as material had been derived from T cells, B-cell-depleted T cells, or PBMCs.

CDR1 and CDR2 (germline): SNHLY, FYNNEI. The V segment lost 5 bases and the J segment 2 bases; nucleotides outside the gene matches: 7. The CDR3 sequence is 16 residues long. Only in-frame clones appear in the TCRdb table, and some are missing; sequencing was by immunoSEQ multiplex PCR. The sample has around 46,000 clones, 86% seen once. This chain joins TRBV2 and TRBJ2-5; 11 positions match TRBD2. The receptor was derived from a woman between 45 and 60 years old who had recovered from COVID-19. Sequenced: PBMCs or T cells enriched from blood (not recorded which). This CDR3 reads CASSRGLAVVQETQYF. The CDR3 nucleotides are TGTGCCAGCAGTAGGGGACTAGCGGTCGTACAAGAGACCCAGTACTTC.